This T cell receptor (beta chain) comes out of a study of shared clonotypes between healthy human individuals. Across the whole study: Per-donor plates numbered three CD4 naive, three CD4 memory, two CD8 naive and one CD8 memory.

The CDR3 is 14 amino acids. Per germline, CDR1 SEHNR and CDR2 FQNEAQ (reference sequence). Trimming cost V 5 bases and J 5 bases, with 15 bases left between them. Study-wide results and limits: What limited the represented genetic and exposure-history diversity was the small number of donors.

This clone was counted once. No antigen is known for it. Measured with immunoSEQ multiplex PCR; TCRdb has only the in-frame clones, and not every one. The table records approximately 2.5 million clones, approximately 92% of them present only once. The source material was naive CD4+ T cells sorted from blood. This sample's subset: CD45RA+ positively selected. This receptor was taken from a man aged 18 to 29 in good health. V and J are TRBV7-9 and TRBJ2-5; the D gene is possibly TRBD2 (6 bases). CDR3: CASSRGISRETQYF. The CDR3 DNA sequence: TGTGCCAGCAGCCGGGGGATTTCCCGGGAGACCCAGTACTTC.